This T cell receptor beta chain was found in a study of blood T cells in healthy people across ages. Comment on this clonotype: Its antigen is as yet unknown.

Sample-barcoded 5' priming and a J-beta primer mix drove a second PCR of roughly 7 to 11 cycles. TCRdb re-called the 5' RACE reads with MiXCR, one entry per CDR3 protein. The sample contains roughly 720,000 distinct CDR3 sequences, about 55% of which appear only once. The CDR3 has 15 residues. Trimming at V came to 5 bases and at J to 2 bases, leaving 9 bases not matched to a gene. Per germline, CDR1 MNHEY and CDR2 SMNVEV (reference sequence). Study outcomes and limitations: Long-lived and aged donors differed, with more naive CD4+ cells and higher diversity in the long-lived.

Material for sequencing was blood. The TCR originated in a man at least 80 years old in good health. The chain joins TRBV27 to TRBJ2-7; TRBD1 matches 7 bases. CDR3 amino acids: CASSGSGTVTYEQYF. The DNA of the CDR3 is TGTGCCAGCAGTGGGTCCGGGACAGTCACCTACGAGCAGTACTTC.